The 12 T cell receptor beta chains below were found in one sample sequenced in a study of T cell changes during pregnancy in multiple sclerosis. The protocol was immunoSEQ multiplex PCR, while the TCRdb copy is restricted to in-frame clones and leaves out a portion. In the table there are 70,000 to 75,000 clones, roughly 92% of which are singletons. The input for sequencing was peripheral blood, taken in the second trimester of pregnancy. The source is a female donor in good health, enrolled as a control in a pregnancy study.

The genes are TRBV27 and TRBJ1-1; D not resolved. CDR3 length: 14 residues. The germline V gene encodes CDR1 MNHEY and CDR2 SMNVEV (reference sequence). V lost 4 bases to trimming and J lost 4 bases, with 13 bases between them. Written as DNA, the CDR3 is TGTGCCAGCAGTTCCCCCCTGCGGGGCACTGAAGCTTTCTTT. Its protein product is CASSSPLRGTEAFF.

This sequence joins TRBV7-2 and TRBJ1-1; D gene unclear. Germline V gene sequence: CDR1 SGHTA, CDR2 FQGNSA. V lost 1 base to trimming and J lost 11 bases, with 11 bases between them. The CDR3 covers 12 residues. In DNA form, the CDR3 reads TGTGCCAGCAGCTTAGAATCTCGGGAGGCTTTCTTT. Translated: CASSLESREAFF.

CDR3 nucleotide sequence: TGTGCCAGCAGCTTAGCGCCTTCGCGGTCCATCTACGAGCAGTACTTC. It encodes CASSLAPSRSIYEQYF. The chain uses TRBV13 and TRBJ2-7; D is unclear. Trimming left V 1 base short and J 3 bases short, with 16 bases between. In germline, CDR1 is PRHDT, CDR2 FYEKMQ (reference sequence). The CDR3 contains 16 residues.

The chain recombines TRBV5-6 with TRBJ1-2; unclear D gene. CDR1 and CDR2 (germline): SGHDT, YYEEEE. This CDR3 comprises 13 residues. V dropped 4 bases and J dropped 3 bases, with 10 bases sitting between them. The CDR3 region is CASSGVGDYGYTF. The CDR3 region has the DNA TGTGCCAGCAGCGGGGTGGGAGACTATGGCTACACCTTC.

This chain connects TRBV11-2 to TRBJ2-1; the match to TRBD2 covers 11 bases. Trimming took 7 bases from V and 3 from J; bases not matched to a gene: 5. The CDR3 is 15 amino acids. The V gene's germline CDR1 is SGHAT and CDR2 FQNNGV. CDR3 sequence: CASTLAGGLYNEQFF. CDR3 bases: TGTGCCAGCACTTTAGCGGGGGGGCTCTACAATGAGCAGTTCTTC.

CDR3 residues: CASSYSTGGGNEKLFF. CDR3 DNA sequence: TGTGCCAGCAGTTATTCCACAGGGGGGGGTAATGAAAAACTGTTTTTT. This chain uses TRBV6-5 with TRBJ1-4; 8 positions match TRBD1. The J segment lost 4 bases and the V segment lost 3 bases, leaving 7 bases of the junction unmatched. Germline V CDR1 and CDR2: MNHEY, SVGAGI. This CDR3 region has 16 residues.

The rearrangement joins TRBV18 to TRBJ2-7; unclear D gene. Trimming took off 3 bases at V and 6 bases at J, with 6 bases between the two ends. Germline V gene lookup returns CDR1 KGHSH and CDR2 LQKENI. CDR3 length: 11 residues. The CDR3 DNA is TGTGCCAGCTCACCCAGTTTCGAGCAGTACTTC. Protein product: CASSPSFEQYF.

J is TRBJ1-1 and V is TRBV5-1; TRBD1 is a possible D gene (6 bases). From germline, CDR1 is SGHRS and CDR2 YFSETQ. The CDR3 is 15 amino acids. The germline V and J ends were trimmed by 6 bases and 0 bases, with 15 bases remaining between them. In DNA, the CDR3 is TGCGCCAGCAAAGGGGGGGAAAGAATGAACACTGAAGCTTTCTTT. Translating it yields CASKGGERMNTEAFF.

Notes on this clone: In the same sample, other DNA sequences code for this CDR3. CDR3 nucleotide sequence: TGTGCCAGCAGTTCCAGGGAGGCTGTCTATGGCTACACCTTC. Translating gives CASSSREAVYGYTF. The V gene is TRBV28, the J gene TRBJ1-2; a weak D match, TRBD1 (5 bases). CDR1 MDHEN and CDR2 SYDVKM come from the germline V gene. This CDR3 spans 14 amino acids. Between the trimmed V and J ends, which lost 4 bases and 4 bases, there was a span of 13 bases.

This clone was detected only once. CDR3 DNA sequence: TGTGCCAGCAGTGAGCGGCAGGGGGGTCCGTGGGTCTATGGCTACACCTTC. Its protein is CASSERQGGPWVYGYTF. The chain is built from TRBV6-1 and TRBJ1-2, with 7 bases aligning to TRBD1. V lost 3 bases, J lost 4 bases, and 14 bases stayed unmatched. This CDR3 has 17 amino acids. CDR1 MNHNS and CDR2 SASEGT come from the germline V gene.

The V call is TRBV18, the J call TRBJ1-2; D may be TRBD1 (6 bases). Trimming stripped 3 bases from V and 0 bases from J, with 11 bases between. The germline CDR1 and CDR2 sequences are KGHSH and LQKENI. The CDR3 consists of 15 residues. This chain's CDR3 is CASSPKGVANYGYTF. As DNA, the CDR3 is TGTGCCAGCTCACCGAAGGGGGTTGCTAACTATGGCTACACCTTC.

J is TRBJ2-5 and V is TRBV7-2; D is possibly TRBD1 (6 bases). The V gene lost 5 bases and the J gene lost 5 bases, with 18 bases spanning the gap. CDR3 length: 15 amino acids. Germline V gives CDR1 SGHTA, CDR2 FQGNSA. CDR3 sequence: CASSPGELRAETQYF. CDR3 coding DNA: TGTGCCAGCAGCCCAGGGGAGTTGCGGGCCGAGACCCAGTACTTC.